A single sample is the source of the 8 T cell receptor beta chains below, sequenced in a study of blood T cell repertoires in COVID-19. TCRdb's table, derived via immunoSEQ multiplex PCR, lists solely in-frame clones and lacks some. The data show over 250,000 clones, with roughly 85% seen just once and 13% held by the top ten. The material sequenced was peripheral blood. The receptors stem from a human donor in a cohort sampled during active COVID-19.

CDR3 in amino acids: CASTYERTGARQPQHF. Written as DNA, the CDR3 is TGTGCCAGCACCTATGAAAGGACAGGGGCAAGGCAGCCCCAGCATTTT. The V gene is TRBV27, the J gene TRBJ1-5; TRBD1 aligns across 9 bases. The CDR3 has 16 residues. V trimming: 7 bases; J trimming: 7 bases; junction bases outside the gene matches: 14. The germline CDR1 and CDR2 sequences are MNHEY and SMNVEV (reference sequence).

V and J are TRBV14 and TRBJ2-2, with D perhaps TRBD2 (5 bases). The CDR3 runs 14 residues. Trimming pared 0 bases from V and 7 bases from J, leaving 9 bases between. The V gene's germline CDR1 is SGHDN and CDR2 FVKESK. The CDR3 DNA reads as TGTGCCAGCAGCCAAGACTGGGCGGGCGGGGAGCTGTTTTTT. This sequence encodes CASSQDWAGGELFF.

The rearrangement uses TRBV7-9 and TRBJ2-3; D gene uncertain. V was cut by 8 bases and J by 2 bases, with 8 bases left in between. The CDR3 spans 12 residues. Germline CDR1 is SEHNR and CDR2 is FQNEAQ (reference sequence). The CDR3 bases are TGTGCCAGCGGGCTCCTCACAGATACGCAGTATTTT. Translated, it gives CASGLLTDTQYF. Full variable domain (outside the CDR3, taken from reference TRBV7-9 and TRBJ2-3): DTGVSQNPRHKITKRGQNVTFRCDPISEHNRLYWYRQTLGQGPEFLTYFQNEAQLEKSRLLSDRFSAERPKGSFSTLEIQRTEQGDSAMYLCASGLLTDTQYFGPGTRLTVL.

V usage is TRBV2 and J usage is TRBJ2-2, with 13 bases identical to TRBD2. The CDR3 runs 16 residues. Germline CDR1 SNHLY, CDR2 FYNNEI. The ends lost 11 bases at V and 7 bases at J; junction bases unmatched: 13. The CDR3 DNA follows: TGTGCCCGCGGGGCGGGACTAGCGGGAAAAAGCGGGGAGCTGTTTTTT. Residues: CARGAGLAGKSGELFF.

The genes are TRBV19 and TRBJ2-1, with 7 bases that match TRBD2. Germline CDR1 LNHDA, CDR2 SQIVND (reference sequence). V dropped 0 bases and J dropped 4; count of bases not matched to a gene: 0. The CDR3 loop spans 14 amino acids. The CDR3 bases are TGTGCCAGTAGTATAGAAGCGGGATACAATGAGCAGTTCTTC. Its translation is CASSIEAGYNEQFF.

This clone was observed once. The rearrangement uses TRBV7-2 and TRBJ2-7; perhaps TRBD2 as D (6 bases). Trimming took off 7 bases at V and 6 bases at J, with 19 bases between the two ends. Germline V gene sequence: CDR1 SGHTA, CDR2 FQGNSA. The CDR3 runs 14 residues. The CDR3 DNA reads TGTGCCAGCAAGGTGACCGCAGTGGGGGGCGAGCAGTACTTC. Translated: CASKVTAVGGEQYF.

The rearrangement joins TRBV7-8 to TRBJ1-4, with D possibly matching TRBD1 (5 bases). CDR1 is SGHVS and CDR2 is FQNEAQ in the germline V gene. The CDR3 has 16 amino acids. V shed 6 bases and J shed 0 bases, with 14 bases lying between them. This chain's CDR3 is CASRDSRGATNEKLFF. The CDR3 region has the DNA TGTGCCAGCAGGGACTCCCGGGGGGCAACTAATGAAAAACTGTTTTTT.

The chain is built from TRBV7-9 and TRBJ2-5; D is perhaps TRBD2 (6 bases). In germline, CDR1 is SEHNR, CDR2 FQNEAQ (reference sequence). This CDR3 comprises 16 residues. The V gene lost 5 bases and the J gene lost 4 bases, with 20 bases spanning the gap. The CDR3 reads CASSTNLGTRGETQYF. The CDR3 bases are TGTGCCAGCAGCACTAACCTCGGGACTCGCGGAGAGACCCAGTACTTC.